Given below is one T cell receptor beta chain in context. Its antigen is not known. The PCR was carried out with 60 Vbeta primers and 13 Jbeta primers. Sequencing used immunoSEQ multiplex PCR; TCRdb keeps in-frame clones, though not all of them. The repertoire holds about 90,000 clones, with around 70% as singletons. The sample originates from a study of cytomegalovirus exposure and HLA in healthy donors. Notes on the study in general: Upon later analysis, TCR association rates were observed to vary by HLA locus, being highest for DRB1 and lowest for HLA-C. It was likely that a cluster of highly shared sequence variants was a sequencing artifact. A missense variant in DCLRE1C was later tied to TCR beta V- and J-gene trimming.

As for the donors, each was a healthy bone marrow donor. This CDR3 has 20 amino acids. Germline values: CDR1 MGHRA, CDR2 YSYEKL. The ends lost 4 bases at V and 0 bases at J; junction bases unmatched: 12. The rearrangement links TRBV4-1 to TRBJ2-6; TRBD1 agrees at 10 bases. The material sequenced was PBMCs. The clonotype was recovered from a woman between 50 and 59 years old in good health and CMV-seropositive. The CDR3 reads CASSLGRTGGGSSGANVLTF. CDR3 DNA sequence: TGCGCCAGCAGCCTCGGGCGGACAGGGGGTGGGAGCTCTGGGGCCAACGTCCTGACTTTC.